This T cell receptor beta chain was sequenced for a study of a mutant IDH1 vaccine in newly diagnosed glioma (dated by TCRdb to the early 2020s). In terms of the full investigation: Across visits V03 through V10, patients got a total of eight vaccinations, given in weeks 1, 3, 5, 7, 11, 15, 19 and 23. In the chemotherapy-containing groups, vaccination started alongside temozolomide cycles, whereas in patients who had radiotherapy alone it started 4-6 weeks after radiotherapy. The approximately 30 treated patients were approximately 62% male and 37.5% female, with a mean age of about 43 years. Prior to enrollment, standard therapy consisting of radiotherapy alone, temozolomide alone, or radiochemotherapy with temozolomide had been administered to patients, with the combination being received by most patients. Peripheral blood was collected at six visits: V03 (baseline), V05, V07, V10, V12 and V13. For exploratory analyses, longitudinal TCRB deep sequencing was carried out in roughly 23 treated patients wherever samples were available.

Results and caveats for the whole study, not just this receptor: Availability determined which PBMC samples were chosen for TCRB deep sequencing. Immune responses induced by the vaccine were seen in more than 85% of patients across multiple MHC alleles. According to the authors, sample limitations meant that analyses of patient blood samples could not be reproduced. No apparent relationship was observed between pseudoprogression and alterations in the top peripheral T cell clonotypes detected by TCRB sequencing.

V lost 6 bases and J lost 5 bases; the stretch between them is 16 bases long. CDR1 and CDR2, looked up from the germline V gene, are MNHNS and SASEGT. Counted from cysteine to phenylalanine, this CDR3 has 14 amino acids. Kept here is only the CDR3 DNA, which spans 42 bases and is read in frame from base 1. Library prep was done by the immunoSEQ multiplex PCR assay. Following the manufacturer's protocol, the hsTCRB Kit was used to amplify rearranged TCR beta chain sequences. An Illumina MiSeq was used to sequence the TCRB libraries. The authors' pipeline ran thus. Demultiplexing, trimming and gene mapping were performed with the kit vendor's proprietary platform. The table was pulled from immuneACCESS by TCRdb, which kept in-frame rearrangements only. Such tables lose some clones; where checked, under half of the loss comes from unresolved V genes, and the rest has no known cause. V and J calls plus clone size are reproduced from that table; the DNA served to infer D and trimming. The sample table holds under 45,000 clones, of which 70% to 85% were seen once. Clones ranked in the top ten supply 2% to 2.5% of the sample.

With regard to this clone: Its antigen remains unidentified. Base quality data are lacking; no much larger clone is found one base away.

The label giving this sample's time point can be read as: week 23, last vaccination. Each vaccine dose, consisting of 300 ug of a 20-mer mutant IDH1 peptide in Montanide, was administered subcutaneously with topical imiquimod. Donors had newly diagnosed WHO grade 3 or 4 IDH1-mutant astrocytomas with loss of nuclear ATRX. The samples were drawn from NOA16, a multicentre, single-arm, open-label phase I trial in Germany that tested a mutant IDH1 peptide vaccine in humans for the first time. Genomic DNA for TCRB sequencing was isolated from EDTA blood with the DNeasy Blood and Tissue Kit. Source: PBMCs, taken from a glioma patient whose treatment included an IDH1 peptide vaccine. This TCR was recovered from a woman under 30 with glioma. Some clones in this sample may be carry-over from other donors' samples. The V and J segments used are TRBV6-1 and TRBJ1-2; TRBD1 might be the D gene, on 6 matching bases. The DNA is TGTGCCAGCAGGCCCGGGGGCGAAGGGTATGGCTACACCTTC. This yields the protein CASRPGGEGYGYTF.